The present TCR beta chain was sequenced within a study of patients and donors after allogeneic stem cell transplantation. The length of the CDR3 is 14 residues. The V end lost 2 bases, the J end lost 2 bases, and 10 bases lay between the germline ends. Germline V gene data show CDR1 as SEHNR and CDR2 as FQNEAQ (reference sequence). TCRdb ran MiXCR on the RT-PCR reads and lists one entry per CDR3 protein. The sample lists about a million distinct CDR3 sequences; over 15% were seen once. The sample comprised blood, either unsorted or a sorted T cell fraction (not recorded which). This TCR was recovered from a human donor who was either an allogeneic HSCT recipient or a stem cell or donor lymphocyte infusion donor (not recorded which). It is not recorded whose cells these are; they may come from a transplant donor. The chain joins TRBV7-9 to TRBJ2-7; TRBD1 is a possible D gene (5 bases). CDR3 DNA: TGTGCCAGCAGCTTATCAGGACAACCCTACGAGCAGTACTTC. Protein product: CASSLSGQPYEQYF.